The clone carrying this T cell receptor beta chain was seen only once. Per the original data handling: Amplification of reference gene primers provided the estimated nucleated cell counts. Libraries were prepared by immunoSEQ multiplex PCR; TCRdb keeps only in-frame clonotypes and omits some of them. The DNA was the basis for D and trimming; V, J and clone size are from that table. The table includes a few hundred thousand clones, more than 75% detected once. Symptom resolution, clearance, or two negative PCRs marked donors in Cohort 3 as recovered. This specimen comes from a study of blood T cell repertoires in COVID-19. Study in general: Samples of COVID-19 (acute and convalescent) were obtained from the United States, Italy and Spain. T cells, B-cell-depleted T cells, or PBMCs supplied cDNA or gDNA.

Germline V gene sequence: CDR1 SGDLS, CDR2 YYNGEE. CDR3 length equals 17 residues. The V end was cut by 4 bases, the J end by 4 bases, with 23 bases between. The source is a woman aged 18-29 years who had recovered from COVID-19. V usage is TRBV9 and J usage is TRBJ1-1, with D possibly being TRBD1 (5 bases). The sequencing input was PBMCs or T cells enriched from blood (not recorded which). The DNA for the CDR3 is TGTGCCAGCAGCCTAGGCCGGGGAGGGGATAGGGGCACTGAAGCTTTCTTT. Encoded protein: CASSLGRGGDRGTEAFF. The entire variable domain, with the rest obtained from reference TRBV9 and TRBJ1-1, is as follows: DSGVTQTPKHLITATGQRVTLRCSPRSGDLSVYWYQQSLDQGLQFLIQYYNGEERAKGNILERFSAQQFPDLHSELNLSSLELGDSALYFCASSLGRGGDRGTEAFFGQGTRLTVV.